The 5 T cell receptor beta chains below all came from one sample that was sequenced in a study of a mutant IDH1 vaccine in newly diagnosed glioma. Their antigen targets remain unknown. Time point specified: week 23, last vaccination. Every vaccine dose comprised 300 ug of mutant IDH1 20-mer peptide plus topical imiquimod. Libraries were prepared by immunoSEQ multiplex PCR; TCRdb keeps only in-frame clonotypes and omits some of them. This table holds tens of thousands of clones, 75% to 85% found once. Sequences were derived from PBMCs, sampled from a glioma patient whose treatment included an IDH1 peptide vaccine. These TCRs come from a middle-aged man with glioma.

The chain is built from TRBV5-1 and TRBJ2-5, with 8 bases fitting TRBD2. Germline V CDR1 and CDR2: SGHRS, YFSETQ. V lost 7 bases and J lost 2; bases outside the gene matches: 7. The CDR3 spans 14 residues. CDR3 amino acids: CASETSGGQETQYF. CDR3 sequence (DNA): TGCGCCAGCGAAACTAGCGGCGGTCAAGAGACCCAGTACTTC.

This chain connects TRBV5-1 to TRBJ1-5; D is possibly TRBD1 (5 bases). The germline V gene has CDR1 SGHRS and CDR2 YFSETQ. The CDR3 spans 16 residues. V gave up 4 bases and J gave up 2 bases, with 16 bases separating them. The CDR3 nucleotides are TGCGCCAGCAGCCCCCGACCTGGGGACGGCAATCAGCCCCAGCATTTT. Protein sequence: CASSPRPGDGNQPQHF.

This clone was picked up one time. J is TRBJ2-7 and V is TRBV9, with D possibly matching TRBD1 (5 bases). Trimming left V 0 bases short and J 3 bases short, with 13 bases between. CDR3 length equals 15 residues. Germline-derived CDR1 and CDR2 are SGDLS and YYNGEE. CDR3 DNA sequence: TGTGCCAGCAGCGTAGGCCAGGGCCCTTTCTACGAGCAGTACTTC. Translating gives CASSVGQGPFYEQYF.

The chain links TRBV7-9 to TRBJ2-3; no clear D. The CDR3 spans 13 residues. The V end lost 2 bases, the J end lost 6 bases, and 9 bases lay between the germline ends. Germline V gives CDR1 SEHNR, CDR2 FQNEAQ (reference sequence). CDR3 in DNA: TGTGCCAGCAGCTTACTTGGCGCTGATACGCAGTATTTT. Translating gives CASSLLGADTQYF.

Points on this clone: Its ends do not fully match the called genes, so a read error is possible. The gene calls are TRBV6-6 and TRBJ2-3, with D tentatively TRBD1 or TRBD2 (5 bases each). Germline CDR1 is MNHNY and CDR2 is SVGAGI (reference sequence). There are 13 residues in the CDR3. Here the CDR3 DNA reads TGTGCCAGCAGTCTACAGGACCCGACGGGGAGTGATTTT. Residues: CASSLQDPTGSDF.